The 26 T cell receptor beta chains below come from one sample, sequenced in a study of blood T cell repertoires in COVID-19. Only in-frame clones appear in the TCRdb table, and some are missing; sequencing was by immunoSEQ multiplex PCR. This table holds about 50,000 clones, roughly 90% found once. Specimen: peripheral blood. All receptors derive from a woman at least 80 years old with acute or convalescent COVID-19.

The chain uses TRBV6-2 or TRBV6-3 and TRBJ1-5, with 10 positions matching TRBD1. From germline, CDR1 is MNHEY and CDR2 SVGEGT. The CDR3 covers 15 residues. V gave up 5 bases and J gave up 4 bases; unmatched junction bases: 5. CDR3 DNA sequence: TGTGCCAGCAGTCTGCCGGGACAGGGGAATCAGCCCCAGCATTTT. Its translation is CASSLPGQGNQPQHF.

In its sample, this clone was seen a few times. This sequence joins TRBV9 and TRBJ1-6; a possible D gene is TRBD1 (6 bases). Germline CDR1 is SGDLS and CDR2 is YYNGEE. This CDR3 region has 15 residues. V was trimmed by 3 bases and J by 7 bases, leaving 14 bases between them. The CDR3 nucleotides read TGTGCCAGCAGCGGAGGGGGACTATTCAATTCACCCCTCCACTTT. Translating gives CASSGGGLFNSPLHF.

V and J are TRBV18 and TRBJ2-3; 8 bases line up with TRBD1. Germline V gene lookup returns CDR1 KGHSH and CDR2 LQKENI. The CDR3 totals 14 residues. The trim removed 6 bases at V and 6 bases at J, leaving 8 bases unmatched. CDR3 DNA sequence: TGTGCCAGCTCGGAGGGGACAGGCCATGATACGCAGTATTTT. This codes for CASSEGTGHDTQYF.

This chain links TRBV5-4 with TRBJ2-3; 10 nucleotides agree with TRBD2. This CDR3 has 17 amino acids. Germline values: CDR1 SGHNT, CDR2 YYREEE (reference sequence). With 4 bases clipped from V and 4 bases from J, the junction kept 12 bases outside the gene matches. CDR3 residues: CASSGIASGSVADTQYF. The CDR3 DNA sequence: TGTGCCAGCAGCGGTATTGCTAGCGGGAGCGTGGCAGATACGCAGTATTTT.

The chain uses TRBV24-1 and TRBJ2-1; 7 bases align to TRBD2. V trimming: 3 bases; J trimming: 7 bases; junction bases outside the gene matches: 8. Germline V gene lookup returns CDR1 KGHDR and CDR2 SFDVKD. The length of the CDR3 is 15 residues. The DNA of the CDR3 is TGTGCCACCAGTGATCGGGACTACGCCCGAAATGAGCAGTTCTTC. This sequence encodes CATSDRDYARNEQFF.

The chain joins TRBV7-2 to TRBJ2-2; 9 positions agree with TRBD1. Germline V gives CDR1 SGHTA, CDR2 FQGNSA. The CDR3 length is 13 residues. Trimming took 6 bases from V and 5 from J; bases not matched to a gene: 1. This CDR3 reads CASRGTGTGELFF. The DNA for the CDR3 is TGTGCCAGCAGGGGGACAGGGACCGGGGAGCTGTTTTTT.

The rearrangement joins TRBV30 to TRBJ2-7; 11 bases line up with TRBD2. This CDR3 has 13 residues. Germline CDR1 GTSNPN, CDR2 SVGIG (reference sequence). The junction had 5 bases not matched to a gene; V was cut back by 4 bases and J by 6 bases. CDR3 coding DNA: TGTGCCTGGACTTCTAGCGGGAGGCCCGAGCAGTACTTC. Translated, it gives CAWTSSGRPEQYF. The full variable domain, with the rest looked up from reference TRBV30 and TRBJ2-7, is SQTIHQWPATLVQPVGSPLSLECTVEGTSNPNLYWYRQAAGRGLQLLFYSVGIGQISSEVPQNLSASRPQDRQFILSSKKLLLSDSGFYLCAWTSSGRPEQYFGPGTRLTVT.

V usage is TRBV7-2 and J usage is TRBJ2-1; D call uncertain. CDR1 is SGHTA and CDR2 is FQGNSA in the germline V gene. V lost 1 base and J lost 6, with 7 bases in between. The CDR3 is made up of 13 amino acids. The CDR3 coding sequence is TGTGCCAGCAGCTTAGGGGCTCTCAATGAGCAGTTCTTC. Protein: CASSLGALNEQFF.

The chain employs TRBV4-3 and TRBJ1-2; D ambiguous. There are 15 residues in the CDR3. V shed 0 bases and J shed 2 bases, with 10 bases lying between them. Germline V lookup: CDR1 LGHNA, CDR2 YSLEER. CDR3 in amino acids: CASSQDYGQNYGYTF. The CDR3 region has the DNA TGCGCCAGCAGCCAAGATTATGGTCAGAACTATGGCTACACCTTC.

The chain links TRBV7-9 to TRBJ2-1; no clear D gene. The CDR3 extends over 15 amino acids. Germline V gene data show CDR1 as SEHNR and CDR2 as FQNEAQ (reference sequence). Trimming shortened V by 10 bases and J by 5 bases, and 21 bases separated the two germline ends. CDR3 sequence (DNA): TGTGCCATCCCGCGTGGCGGCAACTTAAACAATGAGCAGTTCTTC. Translating gives CAIPRGGNLNNEQFF.

This clone appeared a single time. V is TRBV3-1 (or the pseudogene TRBV3-2) and J is TRBJ1-1; the match to TRBD1 covers 8 bases. The V gene end was trimmed by 2 bases and the J gene end by 1 base; junction bases not matched to a gene: 0. The CDR3 covers 14 residues. The V gene's germline CDR1 is LGHDT and CDR2 YNNKEL (reference sequence). The CDR3 nucleotides read TGTGCCAGCAGCCAAACAGGGGGGAACACTGAAGCTTTCTTT. Protein sequence: CASSQTGGNTEAFF.

This chain connects TRBV4-2 to TRBJ1-5; TRBD1 aligns across 8 bases. Germline V CDR1 and CDR2: LGHNA, YNFKEQ. With V trimmed by 0 bases and J by 6 bases, 13 bases remained unmatched. This CDR3 is 18 amino acids long. CDR3: CASSQELGGQVDSQPQHF. In nucleotides, the CDR3 is TGTGCCAGCAGCCAAGAGTTAGGGGGACAGGTAGATAGTCAGCCCCAGCATTTT.

V gene TRBV4-3 combines with J gene TRBJ1-2; TRBD1 aligns across 10 bases. Germline loops: CDR1 LGHNA, CDR2 YSLEER. V shed 0 bases and J 7 bases; nucleotides not matched to a gene: 8. The CDR3 has 16 residues. The DNA for the CDR3 is TGCGCCAGCAGCCAAGACTCCGGGACAGGGGTGGGTGGCTACACCTTC. Translation: CASSQDSGTGVGGYTF.

The chain recombines TRBV7-2 with TRBJ2-3; 12 bases map to TRBD2. J was trimmed by 6 bases and V by 4 bases; bases with no gene match: 11. CDR3 length: 17 amino acids. Germline CDR1 SGHTA, CDR2 FQGNSA. The CDR3 spells CASSSRGLAGGADTQYF. The CDR3 coding sequence is TGTGCCAGCAGCTCACGAGGGCTAGCGGGAGGGGCCGATACGCAGTATTTT.

The chain employs TRBV24-1 and TRBJ1-4; D gene uncertain. The CDR3 has 14 residues. Trimming took off 3 bases at V and 7 bases at J, with 11 bases between the two ends. Germline CDR1 is KGHDR and CDR2 is SFDVKD. The CDR3 bases are TGTGCCACCAGTGATAGTTCCAGGCGTGAAAAACTGTTTTTT. Protein: CATSDSSRREKLFF.

The chain uses TRBV21-1 and TRBJ1-1; the table calls TRBD1, which could not be checked here. TRBV21-1 is reported as a pseudogene. The CDR3 loop spans 16 amino acids. The CDR3 is CASSARDSVMNTEAFF. DNA of the CDR3: TGTGCCAGCAGCGCCCGGGACAGTGTAATGAACACTGAAGCTTTCTTT.

V usage is TRBV5-1 and J usage is TRBJ1-6, with D perhaps matching TRBD1 (6 bases). The V end lost 5 bases, the J end lost 6 bases, and 12 bases lay between the germline ends. CDR3 size: 14 residues. CDR1 is SGHRS and CDR2 is YFSETQ in the germline V gene. Written as DNA, the CDR3 is TGCGCCAGCAGTCGACAGGACTCTAATTCACCCCTCCACTTT. Translating it yields CASSRQDSNSPLHF.

The CDR3 DNA is TGTGCCAGCAGCTTGGGCGCAGGGATCTCCTACGAGCAGTACTTC. Translation gives CASSLGAGISYEQYF. This chain uses TRBV7-9 with TRBJ2-7, with D possibly TRBD1 on 5 matching bases. CDR1 and CDR2 (germline): SEHNR, FQNEAQ (reference sequence). The CDR3 covers 15 residues. Trimming shortened V by 3 bases and J by 0 bases, and 12 bases separated the two germline ends.

V and J are TRBV27 and TRBJ1-1; 10 bases map to TRBD1. Germline CDR1 is MNHEY and CDR2 is SMNVEV (reference sequence). J gave up 0 bases and V 5 bases, and 18 bases lay outside the gene matches. The CDR3 loop spans 20 amino acids. The CDR3 sequence: CASSPTGGIGSNPVNTEAFF. In nucleotides, the CDR3 is TGTGCCAGCAGTCCGACAGGGGGCATTGGTAGCAATCCCGTGAACACTGAAGCTTTCTTT.

This chain joins TRBV7-2 and TRBJ1-4; D might be TRBD1 (6 bases). This CDR3 has 14 residues. Per the germline V gene, CDR1 is SGHTA and CDR2 is FQGNSA. The V and J ends lost 3 bases and 7 bases respectively, with 12 bases between them. The CDR3 bases are TGTGCCAGCAGCTTTGGACAGAGTGGTGAAAAACTGTTTTTT. It is translated as CASSFGQSGEKLFF.

The rearrangement joins TRBV7-2 to TRBJ2-3, with 12 bases fitting TRBD2. The CDR3 contains 18 residues. CDR1 is SGHTA and CDR2 is FQGNSA in the germline V gene. V was pared by 1 base and J by 5 bases, with 10 bases of the junction left unmatched. Written as DNA, the CDR3 is TGTGCCAGCAGCTTAGGAGGGCTAGCGGGGGGGGCCGGAGATACGCAGTATTTT. It encodes CASSLGGLAGGAGDTQYF.

The chain recombines TRBV18 with TRBJ2-7, with D possibly matching TRBD1 (6 bases). The CDR3 runs 14 residues. The germline CDR1 and CDR2 sequences are KGHSH and LQKENI. Deletions cut 3 bases from V and 0 bases from J, with 9 bases between. CDR3: CASSPRQDSYEQYF. The CDR3 DNA is TGTGCCAGCTCACCTAGACAGGACTCCTACGAGCAGTACTTC.

The chain carries TRBV6-2 or TRBV6-3 and TRBJ1-5; 9 nucleotides align to TRBD1. After removal of 6 bases from V and 4 bases from J, the junction contained 10 bases not matched to a gene. Germline CDR1 reads MNHEY; CDR2 reads SVGEGT. CDR3 length equals 16 residues. In nucleotides, the CDR3 is TGTGCCAGCAGCTCCCGGGACAGGGTTGGGAATCAGCCCCAGCATTTT. Residues: CASSSRDRVGNQPQHF.

This chain connects TRBV5-4 to TRBJ2-5; 8 bases are a match to TRBD2. The CDR3 has 17 amino acids. V gave up 2 bases and J gave up 2 bases; unmatched junction bases: 11. Germline loops: CDR1 SGHNT, CDR2 YYREEE (reference sequence). CDR3 coding DNA: TGTGCCAGCAGCTTCGGACCTGGCGGGAGGAGGCAAGAGACCCAGTACTTC. The encoded protein is CASSFGPGGRRQETQYF. Using reference TRBV5-4 and TRBJ2-5 for the parts outside the CDR3, the full variable domain is ETGVTQSPTHLIKTRGQQVTLRCSSQSGHNTVSWYQQALGQGPQFIFQYYREEENGRGNFPPRFSGLQFPNYSSELNVNALELDDSALYLCASSFGPGGRRQETQYFGPGTRLLVL.

The J gene is TRBJ2-3, the V gene TRBV7-9; TRBD1 agrees at 9 bases. The ends lost 5 bases at V and 1 base at J; junction bases unmatched: 16. This CDR3 is built from 19 residues. The germline V gene has CDR1 SEHNR and CDR2 FQNEAQ (reference sequence). The CDR3 nucleotides are TGTGCCAGCAGCCGACACGCCGGGACAGGGAGGCAGGGCACAGATACGCAGTATTTT. The encoded protein is CASSRHAGTGRQGTDTQYF.

The rearrangement uses TRBV7-2 and TRBJ2-1, with 7 bases fitting TRBD2. The V segment lost 1 base and the J segment 6 bases; nucleotides outside the gene matches: 9. This CDR3 contains 16 residues. Germline V gene sequence: CDR1 SGHTA, CDR2 FQGNSA. This CDR3 reads CASSLVGSGISNEQFF. CDR3 bases: TGTGCCAGCAGCTTAGTAGGCAGCGGGATCTCCAATGAGCAGTTCTTC.